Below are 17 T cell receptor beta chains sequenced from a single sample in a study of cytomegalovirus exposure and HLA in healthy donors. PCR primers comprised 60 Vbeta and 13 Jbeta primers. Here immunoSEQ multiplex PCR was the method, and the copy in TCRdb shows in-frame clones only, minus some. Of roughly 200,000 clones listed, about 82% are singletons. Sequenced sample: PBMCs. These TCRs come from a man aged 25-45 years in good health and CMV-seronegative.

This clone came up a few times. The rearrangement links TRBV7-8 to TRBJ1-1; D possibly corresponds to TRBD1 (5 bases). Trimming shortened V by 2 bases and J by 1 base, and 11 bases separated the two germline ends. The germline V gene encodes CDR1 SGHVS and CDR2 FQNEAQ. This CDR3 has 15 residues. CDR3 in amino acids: CASSLWGDPNTEAFF. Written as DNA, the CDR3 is TGTGCCAGCAGCTTATGGGGGGACCCGAACACTGAAGCTTTCTTT. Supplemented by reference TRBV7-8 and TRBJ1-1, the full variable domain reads GAGVSQSPRYKVAKRGQDVALRCDPISGHVSLFWYQQALGQGPEFLTYFQNEAQLDKSGLPSDRFFAERPEGSVSTLKIQRTQQEDSAVYLCASSLWGDPNTEAFFGQGTRLTVV.

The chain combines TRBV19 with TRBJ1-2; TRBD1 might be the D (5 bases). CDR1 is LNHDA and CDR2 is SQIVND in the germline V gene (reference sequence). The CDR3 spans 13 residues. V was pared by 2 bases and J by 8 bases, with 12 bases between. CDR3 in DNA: TGTGCCAGTAGTATACCCGGGGGAGGAGGCTACACCTTC. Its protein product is CASSIPGGGGYTF.

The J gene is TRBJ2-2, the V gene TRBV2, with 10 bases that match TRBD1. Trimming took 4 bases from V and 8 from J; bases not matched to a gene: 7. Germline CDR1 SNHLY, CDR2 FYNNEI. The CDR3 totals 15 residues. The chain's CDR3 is CASSVTGGIMGELFF. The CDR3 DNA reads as TGTGCCAGCAGTGTGACAGGGGGCATCATGGGGGAGCTGTTTTTT.

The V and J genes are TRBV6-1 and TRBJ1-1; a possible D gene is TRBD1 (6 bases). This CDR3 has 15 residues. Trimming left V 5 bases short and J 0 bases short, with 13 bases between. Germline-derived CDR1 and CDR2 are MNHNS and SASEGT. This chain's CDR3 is CASSTGIGMNTEAFF. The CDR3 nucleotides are TGTGCCAGCAGTACAGGGATAGGGATGAACACTGAAGCTTTCTTT.

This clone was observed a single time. CDR3 protein: CATSPTGEDYGYTF. CDR3 bases: TGTGCCACCAGCCCTACAGGGGAGGACTATGGCTACACCTTC. The genes are TRBV15 and TRBJ1-2, with TRBD1 matching over 7 bases. CDR3 size: 14 residues. V was pared by 5 bases and J by 3 bases, with 6 bases of the junction left unmatched. The germline V gene has CDR1 LNHNV and CDR2 YYDKDF (reference sequence).

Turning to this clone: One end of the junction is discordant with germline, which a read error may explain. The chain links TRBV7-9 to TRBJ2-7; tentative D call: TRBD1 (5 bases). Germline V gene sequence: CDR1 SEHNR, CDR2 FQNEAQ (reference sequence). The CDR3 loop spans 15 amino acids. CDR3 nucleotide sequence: TGTTCCAGCAGCTTCGCGGCAGGGAAGGTGAACGAGCAGTACTTC. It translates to CSSSFAAGKVNEQYF.

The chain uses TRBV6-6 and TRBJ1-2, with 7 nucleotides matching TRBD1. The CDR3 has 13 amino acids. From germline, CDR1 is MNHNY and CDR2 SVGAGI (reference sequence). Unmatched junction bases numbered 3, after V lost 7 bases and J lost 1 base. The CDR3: CASIDRDNYGYTF. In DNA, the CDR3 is TGTGCCAGCATCGACAGGGATAACTATGGCTACACCTTC.

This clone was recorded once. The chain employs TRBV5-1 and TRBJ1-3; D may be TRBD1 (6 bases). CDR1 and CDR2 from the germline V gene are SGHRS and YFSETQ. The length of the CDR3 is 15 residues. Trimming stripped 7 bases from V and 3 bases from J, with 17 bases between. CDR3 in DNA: TGCGCCAGCTCCGAGGGGGGGGCAAATGGAAACACCATATATTTT. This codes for CASSEGGANGNTIYF.

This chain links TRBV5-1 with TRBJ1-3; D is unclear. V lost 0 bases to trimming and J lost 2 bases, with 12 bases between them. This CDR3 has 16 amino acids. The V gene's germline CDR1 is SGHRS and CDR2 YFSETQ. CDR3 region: CASSLEAGGTGNTIYF. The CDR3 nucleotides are TGCGCCAGCAGCTTGGAGGCAGGAGGGACTGGAAACACCATATATTTT.

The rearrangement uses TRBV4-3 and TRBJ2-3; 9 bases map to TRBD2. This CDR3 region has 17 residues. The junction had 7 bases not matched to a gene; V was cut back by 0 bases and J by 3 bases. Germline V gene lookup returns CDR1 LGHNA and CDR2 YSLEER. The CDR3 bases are TGCGCCAGCAGCCAAGATCCAGCGGGGGGATCTACAGATACGCAGTATTTT. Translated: CASSQDPAGGSTDTQYF.

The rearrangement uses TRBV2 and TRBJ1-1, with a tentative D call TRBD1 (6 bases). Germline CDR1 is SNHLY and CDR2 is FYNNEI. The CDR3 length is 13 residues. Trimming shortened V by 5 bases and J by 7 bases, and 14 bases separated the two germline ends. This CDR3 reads CASSRNRADEAFF. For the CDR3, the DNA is TGTGCCAGCAGTCGTAACAGGGCCGATGAAGCTTTCTTT.

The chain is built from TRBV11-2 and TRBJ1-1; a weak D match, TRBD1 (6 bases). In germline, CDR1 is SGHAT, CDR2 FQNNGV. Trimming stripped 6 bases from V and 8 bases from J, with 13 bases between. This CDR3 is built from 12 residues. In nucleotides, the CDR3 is TGTGCCAGCAGTGAGCCCGGGACAGAAGCTTTCTTT. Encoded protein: CASSEPGTEAFF.

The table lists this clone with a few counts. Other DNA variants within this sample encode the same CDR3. The DNA for the CDR3 is TGTGCCAGCAGCTTGGGACAGACCTATGGCTACACCTTC. Its protein is CASSLGQTYGYTF. The rearrangement uses TRBV5-4 and TRBJ1-2; possibly TRBD1 for D (5 bases). This CDR3 is built from 13 residues. V gave up 0 bases and J gave up 4 bases, with 7 bases separating them. Germline CDR1 is SGHNT and CDR2 is YYREEE (reference sequence). The entire variable domain, with the rest obtained from reference TRBV5-4 and TRBJ1-2, is as follows: ETGVTQSPTHLIKTRGQQVTLRCSSQSGHNTVSWYQQALGQGPQFIFQYYREEENGRGNFPPRFSGLQFPNYSSELNVNALELDDSALYLCASSLGQTYGYTFGSGTRLTVV.

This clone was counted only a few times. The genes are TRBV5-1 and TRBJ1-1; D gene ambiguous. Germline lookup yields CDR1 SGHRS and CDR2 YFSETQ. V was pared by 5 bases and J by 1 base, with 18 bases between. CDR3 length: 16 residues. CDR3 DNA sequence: TGCGCCAGCAGAACCAGCGACCTAACCACGAACACTGAAGCTTTCTTT. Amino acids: CASRTSDLTTNTEAFF.

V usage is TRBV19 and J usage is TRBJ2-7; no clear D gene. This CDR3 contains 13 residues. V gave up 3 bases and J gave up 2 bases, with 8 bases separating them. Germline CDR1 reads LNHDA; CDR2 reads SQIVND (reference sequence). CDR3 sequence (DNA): TGTGCCAGTAGTATGAGAGAAACCTACGAGCAGTACTTC. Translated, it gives CASSMRETYEQYF.

CDR3 in amino acids: CASATEINYGYTF. The CDR3, as DNA: TGTGCCAGCGCTACCGAGATTAACTATGGCTACACCTTC. The J gene is TRBJ1-2, the V gene TRBV5-4; D uncertain. Trimming shortened V by 7 bases and J by 1 base, and 11 bases separated the two germline ends. This CDR3 is 13 amino acids long. CDR1 is SGHNT, CDR2 YYREEE, per germline (reference sequence). Together with reference TRBV5-4 and TRBJ1-2, the CDR3 gives the full variable domain: ETGVTQSPTHLIKTRGQQVTLRCSSQSGHNTVSWYQQALGQGPQFIFQYYREEENGRGNFPPRFSGLQFPNYSSELNVNALELDDSALYLCASATEINYGYTFGSGTRLTVV.

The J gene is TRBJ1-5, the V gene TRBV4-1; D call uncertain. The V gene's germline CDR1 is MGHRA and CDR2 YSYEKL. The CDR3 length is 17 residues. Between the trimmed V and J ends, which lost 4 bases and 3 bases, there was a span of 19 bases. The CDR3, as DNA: TGCGCCAGCAGCCCCCCAAAGGAAAGAGGCTTCAATCAGCCCCAGCATTTT. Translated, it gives CASSPPKERGFNQPQHF.